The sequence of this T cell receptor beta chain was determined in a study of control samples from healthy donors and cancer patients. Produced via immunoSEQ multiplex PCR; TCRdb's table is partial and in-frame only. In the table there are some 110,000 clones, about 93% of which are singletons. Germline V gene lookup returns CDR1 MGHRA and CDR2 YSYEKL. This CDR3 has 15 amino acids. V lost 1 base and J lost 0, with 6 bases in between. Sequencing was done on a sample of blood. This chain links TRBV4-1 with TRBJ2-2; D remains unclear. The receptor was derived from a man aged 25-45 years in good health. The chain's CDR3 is CASSQGFANTGELFF. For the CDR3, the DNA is TGCGCCAGCAGCCAAGGGTTCGCGAACACCGGGGAGCTGTTTTTT.